This TCR beta chain was identified in a study of PD-L1 blockade in urothelial cancer. Whole-study context: Between 0 and 3 prior chemotherapy regimens had been given to patients. Blood analysis was done at 3 weeks (second dose) and 6 weeks after treatment began.

Every PCR got spiked synthetic TCR analog templates. Sequenced by immunoSEQ multiplex PCR; TCRdb stores in-frame clones only, minus some. The sample gives tens of thousands of clones, 82% of which show up once; roughly a sixth is in the top ten. The length of the CDR3 is 18 residues. The V segment lost 0 bases and the J segment 3 bases; nucleotides outside the gene matches: 7. Germline CDR1 reads MNHNS; CDR2 reads SASEGT. Patient disease was locally advanced or metastatic urothelial carcinoma. The V gene is TRBV6-1, the J gene TRBJ2-7, with 14 positions matching TRBD2. The input for sequencing was PBMCs, taken around atezolizumab (anti-PD-L1) treatment. This TCR derives from a man between 60 and 70 years old with urothelial cancer. CDR3 protein: CASSEATTSGGDYYEQYF. The CDR3 DNA reads TGTGCCAGCAGTGAAGCGACGACTAGCGGGGGGGATTACTACGAGCAGTACTTC.